The clone carrying this T cell receptor (beta chain) was seen repeatedly, ten times or more. The antigen is not known. TCRdb re-analysed the RACE reads in MiXCR, keeping a single row per CDR3 protein. The sample comprises roughly 30,000 distinct CDR3 sequences, 7% to 8.5% of which are singletons, and 8% to 10% rests with the top ten. The CDR3 is 14 amino acids. V lost 6 bases and J 1 base, leaving 11 bases between the germline ends. CDR1 is SGDLS, CDR2 YYNGEE, per germline. The data stem from a study of human T cells and chemical hapten exposure. Findings of the study overall: TCRs whose frequency exceeded 1 in 1000 remained the same following DPC sensitization.

The time point is: healthy volunteer bleed at 2 weeks. The total RNA was obtained from whole blood that was not fractionated. This rearrangement joins TRBV9 to TRBJ2-1; D uncertain. The sequence derives from a human donor in good health. Some clones in this sample may be carry-over from other donors' samples. The sample was whole blood. The CDR3 loop reads CASKPGNSYNEQFF. CDR3 DNA: TGTGCCAGCAAGCCGGGTAATTCCTACAATGAGCAGTTCTTC. Combining the CDR3 with reference TRBV9 and TRBJ2-1 gives the whole variable domain DSGVTQTPKHLITATGQRVTLRCSPRSGDLSVYWYQQSLDQGLQFLIQYYNGEERAKGNILERFSAQQFPDLHSELNLSSLELGDSALYFCASKPGNSYNEQFFGPGTRLTVL.